These 8 T cell receptor beta chains originate from one sample sequenced in a study of shared clonotypes between healthy human individuals. Sequencing used immunoSEQ multiplex PCR; TCRdb keeps in-frame clones, though not all of them. Of about 1.5 million clones in the sample, 95% to 99% are singletons; the top ten hold about 0.4%. The specimen sequenced was naive CD4+ T cells sorted from blood. The subset: CD45RA+ positively selected. These receptors came from a man aged 25 to 40 in good health.

This chain links TRBV9 with TRBJ2-1, with 11 bases fitting TRBD2. Germline values: CDR1 SGDLS, CDR2 YYNGEE. The CDR3 runs 18 residues. Unmatched junction bases numbered 8, after V lost 0 bases and J lost 3 bases. The CDR3 protein is CASSVVTGLAGGYNEQFF. CDR3 sequence (DNA): TGTGCCAGCAGCGTAGTTACGGGTCTAGCGGGAGGCTACAATGAGCAGTTCTTC.

This rearrangement joins TRBV5-5 to TRBJ2-2; 9 bases are a match to TRBD1. The CDR3 spans 13 residues. Germline trimming cut 5 bases from V and 7 bases from J; bases unmatched to any gene: 3. Germline loops: CDR1 SGHKS, CDR2 YYEKEE (reference sequence). The CDR3 bases are TGTGCCAGCAGAGGGACAGGGCACGGGGAGCTGTTTTTT. This sequence encodes CASRGTGHGELFF.

Concerning this clone: A junction boundary mismatches the germline segment, possibly from a read error. This chain connects TRBV29-1 to TRBJ1-4; 9 bases line up with TRBD1. CDR1 SQVTM and CDR2 ANQGSEA come from the germline V gene. The CDR3 consists of 14 residues. The CDR3 loop reads CSLEPGTGHEKLFF. DNA for the CDR3: TGCAGCCTTGAGCCCGGGACAGGGCATGAAAAACTGTTTTTT. Complete variable domain (other parts from reference TRBV29-1 and TRBJ1-4): SAVISQKPSRDICQRGTSLTIQCQVDSQVTMMFWYRQQPGQSLTLIATANQGSEATYESGFVIDKFPISRPNLTFSTLTVSNMSPEDSSIYLCSLEPGTGHEKLFFGSGTQLSVL.

This sequence joins TRBV4-1 and TRBJ1-5, with TRBD1 matching 7 bases. J gave up 7 bases and V 1 base, and 10 bases lay outside the gene matches. CDR1 MGHRA and CDR2 YSYEKL come from the germline V gene. The length of the CDR3 is 16 residues. Written as DNA, the CDR3 is TGCGCCAGCAGCCAAGGGGGGGAAGGGGGCCGGCAGCCCCAGCATTTT. Protein: CASSQGGEGGRQPQHF.

The gene calls are TRBV30 and TRBJ1-1, with D unclear. The germline V and J ends were trimmed by 5 bases and 0 bases, with 7 bases remaining between them. This CDR3 spans 12 amino acids. The V gene's germline CDR1 is GTSNPN and CDR2 SVGIG (reference sequence). The CDR3 DNA reads TGTGCCTGGGGACGGATGAACACTGAAGCTTTCTTT. Residues: CAWGRMNTEAFF.

This sequence joins TRBV6-5 and TRBJ2-3; D unresolved. Trimming stripped 2 bases from V and 2 bases from J, with 11 bases between. The germline gives CDR1 MNHEY, CDR2 SVGAGI. This CDR3 region has 15 residues. The CDR3 region has the DNA TGTGCCAGCAGTTACCGCCGCGTGGACACAGATACGCAGTATTTT. Protein: CASSYRRVDTDTQYF.

This clone was detected once. This chain uses TRBV27 with TRBJ1-4, with D hard to call. Trimming stripped 4 bases from V and 0 bases from J, with 6 bases between. This CDR3 region has 14 residues. Germline loops: CDR1 MNHEY, CDR2 SMNVEV (reference sequence). Here the CDR3 DNA reads TGTGCCAGCAGTTCGGTTGCAACTAATGAAAAACTGTTTTTT. Its protein is CASSSVATNEKLFF.

The rearrangement links TRBV6-4 to TRBJ2-7; 7 nucleotides align to TRBD2. The junction had 7 bases not matched to a gene; V was cut back by 5 bases and J by 6 bases. Germline V gene lookup returns CDR1 MRHNA and CDR2 SNTAGT. The CDR3 length is 13 residues. The CDR3 region has the DNA TGTGCCAGCAGTCGGACTAGGGGATCCGAGCAGTACTTC. The encoded protein is CASSRTRGSEQYF.